The 7 T cell receptor beta chains in this list originate from one sample, sequenced in a study of blood T cells in healthy people across ages. Alongside a J-beta primer mix, a sample-barcoded 5' primer served in a second PCR lasting about 7 to 11 cycles. TCRdb itself ran the 5' RACE reads through MiXCR, one entry per CDR3 protein. The sample lists around 870,000 distinct CDR3 sequences; 29% were seen once. Sequenced material: blood. Receptors were obtained from a woman older than 75 in good health.

Of note for this clonotype: This may come from a read error, since a much larger clone is one base off. This chain uses TRBV6-2 or TRBV6-3 with TRBJ2-7; 7 positions match TRBD1. This CDR3 is built from 15 residues. Germline assignment: CDR1 MNHEY and CDR2 SVGEGT. CDR3 loop: CVSSSVQGTAYEQYF. The CDR3 DNA follows: TGTGTCAGCAGTTCCGTACAGGGGACCGCCTACGAGCAGTACTTC.

This clonotype was detected once. This clone may be a read error of a much larger clone one base away. The chain has TRBV6-2 or TRBV6-3 and TRBJ2-1; TRBD2 might be the D (6 bases). Germline CDR1 is MNHEY and CDR2 is SVGEGT. Trimming stripped 5 bases from V and 13 bases from J, with 27 bases between. The CDR3 has 16 residues. For the CDR3, the DNA is TGTGCCAGCAGTCTCCTGGCTCTAGTGTTCCGGGAGACCCAGTTCTTC. This sequence encodes CASSLLALVFRETQFF.

This clonotype came up many times. The chain recombines TRBV7-6 with TRBJ2-5, with D unresolved. V was cut by 5 bases and J by 5 bases, with 12 bases left in between. Germline V gene lookup returns CDR1 SGHVS and CDR2 FNYEAQ. This CDR3 has 13 amino acids. CDR3 nucleotides: TGTGCCAGCAGCCAAGGACCTCGGGAGACCCAGTACTTC. This encodes CASSQGPRETQYF.

This clonotype was recorded a few times. The J gene is TRBJ1-3, the V gene TRBV20-1, with D possibly matching TRBD1 (6 bases). The CDR3 sequence is 14 residues long. V was shortened by 3 bases and J by 1 base, with 10 bases between the two germline ends. Germline loops: CDR1 DFQATT, CDR2 SNEGSKA (reference sequence). In DNA form, the CDR3 reads TGCAGTGCTAGGATCAGGGGTTCTGGAAACACCATATATTTT. Translating gives CSARIRGSGNTIYF.

This clonotype has at least ten counts. The V call is TRBV20-1, the J call TRBJ2-5; TRBD2 matches at 12 bases. After removal of 6 bases from V and 2 bases from J, the junction contained 10 bases not matched to a gene. There are 16 residues in the CDR3. From germline, CDR1 is DFQATT and CDR2 SNEGSKA (reference sequence). The CDR3 here is CSAPPSGGARQETQYF. CDR3 sequence (DNA): TGCAGTGCCCCCCCTAGCGGGGGGGCCCGGCAAGAGACCCAGTACTTC.

This clonotype was found many times. The V call is TRBV5-1, the J call TRBJ2-1; D uncertain. Germline CDR1 SGHRS, CDR2 YFSETQ. The CDR3 spans 15 residues. The V gene lost 4 bases and the J gene lost 0 bases, with 11 bases spanning the gap. Here the CDR3 DNA reads TGCGCCAGCAGCCGCGTAGGTCGCTCCTACAATGAGCAGTTCTTC. Its translation: CASSRVGRSYNEQFF. Full variable domain (remainder filled in from reference TRBV5-1 and TRBJ2-1): KAGVTQTPRYLIKTRGQQVTLSCSPISGHRSVSWYQQTPGQGLQFLFEYFSETQRNKGNFPGRFSGRQFSNSRSEMNVSTLELGDSALYLCASSRVGRSYNEQFFGPGTRLTVL.

This clonotype was found many times. V usage is TRBV12-3 or TRBV12-4 and J usage is TRBJ1-2; D call uncertain. The V end was cut by 4 bases, the J end by 3 bases, with 9 bases between. There are 13 residues in the CDR3. This chain's CDR3 is CASSSSPYYGYTF. The CDR3 coding sequence is TGTGCCAGCAGTTCCTCCCCGTACTATGGCTACACCTTC.